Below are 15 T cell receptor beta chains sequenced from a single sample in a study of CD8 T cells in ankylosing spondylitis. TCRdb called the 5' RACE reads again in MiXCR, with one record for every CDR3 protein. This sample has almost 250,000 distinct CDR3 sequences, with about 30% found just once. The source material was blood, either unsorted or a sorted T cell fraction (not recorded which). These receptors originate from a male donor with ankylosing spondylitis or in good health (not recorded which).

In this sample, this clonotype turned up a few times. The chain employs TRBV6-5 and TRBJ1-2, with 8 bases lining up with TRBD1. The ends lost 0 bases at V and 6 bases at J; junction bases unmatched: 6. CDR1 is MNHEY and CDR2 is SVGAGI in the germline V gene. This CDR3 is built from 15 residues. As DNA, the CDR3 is TGTGCCAGCAGTTACTCTCAGCAGGGGGCTGATGGCTACACCTTC. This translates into CASSYSQQGADGYTF.

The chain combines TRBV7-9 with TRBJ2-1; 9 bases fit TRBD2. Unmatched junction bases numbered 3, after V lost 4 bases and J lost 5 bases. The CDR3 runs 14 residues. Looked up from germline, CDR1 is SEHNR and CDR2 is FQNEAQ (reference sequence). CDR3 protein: CASSWRLADNEQFF. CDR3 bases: TGTGCCAGCAGCTGGAGACTAGCGGACAATGAGCAGTTCTTC.

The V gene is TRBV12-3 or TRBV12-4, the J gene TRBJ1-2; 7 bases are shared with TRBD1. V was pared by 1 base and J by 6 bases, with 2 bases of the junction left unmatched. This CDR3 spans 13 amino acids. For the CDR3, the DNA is TGTGCCAGCAGTTTAGGACAGGGAGATGGCTACACCTTC. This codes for CASSLGQGDGYTF.

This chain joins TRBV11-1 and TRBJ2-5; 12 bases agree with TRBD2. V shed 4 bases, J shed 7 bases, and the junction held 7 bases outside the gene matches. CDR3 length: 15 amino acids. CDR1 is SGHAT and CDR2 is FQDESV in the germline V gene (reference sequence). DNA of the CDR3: TGTGCCAGCAGCTACCGGACTAGCGGGGAGGGGACCCAGTACTTC. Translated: CASSYRTSGEGTQYF.

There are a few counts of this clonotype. The CDR3 sequence: CSVGEGGDTQYF. CDR3 bases: TGCAGCGTTGGCGAGGGAGGGGATACGCAGTATTTT. The chain links TRBV29-1 to TRBJ2-3; 7 bases match TRBD2. Germline V lookup: CDR1 SQVTM, CDR2 ANQGSEA. The CDR3 loop spans 12 amino acids. The junction had 4 bases not matched to a gene; V was cut back by 4 bases and J by 6 bases.

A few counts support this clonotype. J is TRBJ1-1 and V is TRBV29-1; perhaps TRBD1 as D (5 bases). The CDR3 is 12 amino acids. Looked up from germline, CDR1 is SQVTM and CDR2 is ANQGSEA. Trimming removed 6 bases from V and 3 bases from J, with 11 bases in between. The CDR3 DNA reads TGCAGCGTGGATGGGGCAGACACTGAAGCTTTCTTT. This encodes CSVDGADTEAFF.

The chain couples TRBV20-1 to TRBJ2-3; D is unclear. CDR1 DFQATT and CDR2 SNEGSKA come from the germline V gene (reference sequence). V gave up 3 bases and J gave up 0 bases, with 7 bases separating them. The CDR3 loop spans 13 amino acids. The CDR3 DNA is TGCAGTGCTAGGAGACGGAGCACAGATACGCAGTATTTT. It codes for CSARRRSTDTQYF.

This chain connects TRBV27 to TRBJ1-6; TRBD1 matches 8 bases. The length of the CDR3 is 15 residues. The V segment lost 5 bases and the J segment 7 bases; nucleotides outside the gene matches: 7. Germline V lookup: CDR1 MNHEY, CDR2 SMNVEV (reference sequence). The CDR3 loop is CASSARTGWNSPLHF. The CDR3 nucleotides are TGTGCCAGCAGTGCCCGGACAGGGTGGAATTCACCCCTCCACTTT.

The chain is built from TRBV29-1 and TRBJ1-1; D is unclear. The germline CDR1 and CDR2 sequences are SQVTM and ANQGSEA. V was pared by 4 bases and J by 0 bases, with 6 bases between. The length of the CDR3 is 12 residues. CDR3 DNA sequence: TGCAGCGTTGGGACGGTGAACACTGAAGCTTTCTTT. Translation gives CSVGTVNTEAFF.

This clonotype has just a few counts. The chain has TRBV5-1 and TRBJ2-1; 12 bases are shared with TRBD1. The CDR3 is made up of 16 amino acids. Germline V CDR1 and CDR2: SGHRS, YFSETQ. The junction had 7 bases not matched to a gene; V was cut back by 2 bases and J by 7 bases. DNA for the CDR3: TGCGCCAGCAGCTTTGGAGGGACAGGGGGCTCTAATGAGCAGTTCTTC. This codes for CASSFGGTGGSNEQFF. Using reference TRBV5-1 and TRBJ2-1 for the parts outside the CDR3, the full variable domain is KAGVTQTPRYLIKTRGQQVTLSCSPISGHRSVSWYQQTPGQGLQFLFEYFSETQRNKGNFPGRFSGRQFSNSRSEMNVSTLELGDSALYLCASSFGGTGGSNEQFFGPGTRLTVL.

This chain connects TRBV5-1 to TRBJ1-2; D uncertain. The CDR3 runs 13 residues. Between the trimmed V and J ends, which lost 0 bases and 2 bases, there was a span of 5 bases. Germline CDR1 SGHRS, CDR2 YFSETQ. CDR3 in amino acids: CASSLATNYGYTF. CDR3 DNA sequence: TGCGCCAGCAGCTTGGCCACCAACTATGGCTACACCTTC.

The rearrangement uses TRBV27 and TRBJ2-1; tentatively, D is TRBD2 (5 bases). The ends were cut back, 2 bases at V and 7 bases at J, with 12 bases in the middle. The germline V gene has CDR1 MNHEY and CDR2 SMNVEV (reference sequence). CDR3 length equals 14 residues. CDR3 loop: CASSLRLAVNEQFF. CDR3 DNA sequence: TGTGCCAGCAGTTTAAGGCTAGCTGTGAATGAGCAGTTCTTC.

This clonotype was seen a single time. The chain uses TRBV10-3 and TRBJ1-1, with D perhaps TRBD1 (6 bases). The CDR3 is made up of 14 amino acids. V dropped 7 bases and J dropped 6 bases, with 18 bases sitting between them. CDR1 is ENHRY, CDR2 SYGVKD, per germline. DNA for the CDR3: TGTGCCATCAAGGCTACAGGGCGCGGATCTGAAGCTTTCTTT. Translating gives CAIKATGRGSEAFF.

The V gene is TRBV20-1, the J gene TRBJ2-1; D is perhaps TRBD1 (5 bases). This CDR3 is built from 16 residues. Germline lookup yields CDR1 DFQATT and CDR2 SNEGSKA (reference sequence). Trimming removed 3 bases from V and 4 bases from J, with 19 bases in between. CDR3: CSASKGRSRTYNEQFF. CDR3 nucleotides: TGCAGTGCTAGTAAGGGGCGAAGTAGGACGTACAATGAGCAGTTCTTC.

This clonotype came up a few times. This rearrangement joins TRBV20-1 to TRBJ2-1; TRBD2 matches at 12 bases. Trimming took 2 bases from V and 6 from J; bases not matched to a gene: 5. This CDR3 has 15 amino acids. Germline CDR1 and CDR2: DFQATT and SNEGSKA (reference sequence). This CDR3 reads CSARKLAGGRNEQFF. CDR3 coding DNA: TGCAGTGCTAGAAAACTAGCGGGGGGTCGCAATGAGCAGTTCTTC.